A selection of T cell receptor beta chains follows, all from one sample in a study of regulatory T cells in long-lasting Graves disease. TCRdb re-called the multiplex PCR reads through MiXCR, storing one row per CDR3 protein. The sample shows roughly 500,000 distinct CDR3 sequences, roughly 13% of them seen only once. These data also featured in a second study, about T cells in Graves' hyperthyroidism and ophthalmopathy.

The input for sequencing was peripheral blood mononuclear cells (PBMCs), taken at new diagnosis, from a patient treated with antithyroid drugs. The receptor set was obtained from a man aged 25 to 40 with Graves disease. Both conserved end residues are trimmed from each CDR3. Clone size is given for some rows only: seen once, a few or many times, or a class if the clone is expanded.

V	J	size	CDR3
TRBV6-9	TRBJ1-4	many	ASSYSTGSNEKLF
TRBV3-1	TRBJ2-1	many	ASKVASGRREQF
TRBV11-2	TRBJ2-4	many	ASSQQLAGFKNIQY
TRBV7-9	TRBJ2-7	many	ASSLGLTGGYEQY
TRBV5-1	TRBJ2-3	many	ASSFWSQGGTDTQY
TRBV24-1	TRBJ2-7	NA	ATSNTGTGMDEQY
TRBV7-8	TRBJ1-1	many	ASFPAGRSTEAF
TRBV12-5	TRBJ2-1	many	ASGLVPSLAGGRNEQF
TRBV6-1	TRBJ2-1	few	ASGTGYNEQF
TRBV4-1	TRBJ2-7	few	ASSQVPAPYEQY
TRBV5-5	TRBJ1-2	NA	ASSIQGDFDYGYT
TRBV10-2	TRBJ2-5	many	ASRGWASVDETQY
TRBV24-1	TRBJ2-1	NA	ATSDLYEGSGLAGEQF
TRBV9	TRBJ2-3	many	ASSVEGLDTQY
TRBV19	TRBJ1-1	NA	ASYLTGGTEAF
TRBV12-3/TRBV12-4	TRBJ2-7	many	ASGPMTSSYEQY
TRBV9	TRBJ2-5	NA	ASSVAQTGRETQY
TRBV7-9	TRBJ2-7	NA	ASSSGQVSSYEQY
TRBV2	TRBJ2-1	few	ASRMDSSYNEQF
TRBV29-1	TRBJ2-1	many	SGGSSYNEQF
TRBV28	TRBJ2-6	few	ASTPPLLSGANVLT
TRBV5-1	TRBJ2-7	many	ASSFGGFYEQY
TRBV28	TRBJ2-3	many	ASIQDRGADTQY
TRBV18	TRBJ1-5	NA	ASSTVQGDQPQH
TRBV7-2	TRBJ2-7	many	ASSLEPGLAGGEQY
TRBV6-1	TRBJ1-1	many	ASSAPSREAF
TRBV10-3	TRBJ2-1	NA	AIRHTSGNDEQF
TRBV7-2	TRBJ1-5	many	ASSSIGASQPQH
TRBV6-1	TRBJ1-1	many	ASSPTGGAEAF
TRBV13	TRBJ2-1	NA	ASSLYAEGEQF
TRBV6-4	TRBJ2-7	few	ASSEVAAGGPGYEQY
TRBV2	TRBJ2-7	many	ASSLAGEVHEQY
TRBV29-1	TRBJ1-2	few	SVEHGNYGYT
TRBV12-3/TRBV12-4	TRBJ2-3	many	ASSYLAGGTSTDTQY
TRBV2	TRBJ2-5	many	ARGSPVPFQETQY
TRBV11-1	NA	few	ASSFGGHGETQY
TRBV6-1	TRBJ2-7	few	ASNTDRALGGQY
TRBV20-1	TRBJ2-3	many	STPSRGGMGQY
TRBV20-1	TRBJ1-1	many	SAPLDRGGTEAF
TRBV27	TRBJ1-4	NA	ASSGRDTAEEKLF
TRBV12-3/TRBV12-4	TRBJ2-3	NA	ASSPARGAGDTQY
TRBV20-1	TRBJ1-4	few	SASRGPLGEKLF
TRBV11-1	TRBJ2-3	once	ASSLAGASGRARDTQY
TRBV2	TRBJ2-1	many	ATGAGASIDNEQF
TRBV29-1	TRBJ1-2	many	SVDGTGGYT
TRBV2	TRBJ2-3	many	ASRVAGPTDTQY
TRBV20-1	TRBJ2-4	many	SAIFPDRGNIQY